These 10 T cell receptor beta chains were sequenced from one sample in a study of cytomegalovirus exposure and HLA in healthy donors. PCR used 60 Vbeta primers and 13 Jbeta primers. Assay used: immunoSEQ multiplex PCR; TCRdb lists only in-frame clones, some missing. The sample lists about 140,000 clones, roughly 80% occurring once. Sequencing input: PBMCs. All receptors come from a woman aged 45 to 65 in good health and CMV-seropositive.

The CDR3 DNA follows: TGTGCCAGCAGCCAACCGGGACAGGGGTCCACTGAAGCTTTCTTT. Protein sequence: CASSQPGQGSTEAFF. The chain recombines TRBV4-2 with TRBJ1-1, with 10 bases aligning to TRBD1. CDR1 and CDR2 (germline): LGHNA, YNFKEQ. This CDR3 is built from 15 residues. The V segment lost 2 bases and the J segment 4 bases; nucleotides outside the gene matches: 4.

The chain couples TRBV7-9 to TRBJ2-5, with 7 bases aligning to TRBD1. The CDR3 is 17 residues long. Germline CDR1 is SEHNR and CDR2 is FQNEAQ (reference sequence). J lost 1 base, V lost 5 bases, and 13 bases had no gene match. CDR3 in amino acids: CASSPGRAEGAQETQYF. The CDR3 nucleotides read TGTGCCAGCAGCCCAGGGCGGGCAGAGGGGGCCCAAGAGACCCAGTACTTC.

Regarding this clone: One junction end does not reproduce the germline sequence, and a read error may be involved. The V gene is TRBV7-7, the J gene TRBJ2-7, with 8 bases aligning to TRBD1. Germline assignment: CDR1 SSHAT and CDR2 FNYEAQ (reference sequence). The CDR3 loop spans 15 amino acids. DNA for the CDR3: TGTGCTAGCAGCCCCTTGACAGGGGCGGGGTACGAGCAGTACTTC. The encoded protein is CASSPLTGAGYEQYF.

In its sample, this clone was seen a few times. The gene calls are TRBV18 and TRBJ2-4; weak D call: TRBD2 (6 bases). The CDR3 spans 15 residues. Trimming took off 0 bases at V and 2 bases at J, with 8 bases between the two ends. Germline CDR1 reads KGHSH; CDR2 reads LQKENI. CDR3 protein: CASSPPDYSKNIQYF. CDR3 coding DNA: TGTGCCAGCTCACCACCGGACTACTCCAAAAACATTCAGTACTTC.

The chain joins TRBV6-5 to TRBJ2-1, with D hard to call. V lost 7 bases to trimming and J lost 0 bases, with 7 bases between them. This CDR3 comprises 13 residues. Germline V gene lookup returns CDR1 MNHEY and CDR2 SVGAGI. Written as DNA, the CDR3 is TGTGCCAGCAAGAAGAGCTCCTACAATGAGCAGTTCTTC. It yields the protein CASKKSSYNEQFF.

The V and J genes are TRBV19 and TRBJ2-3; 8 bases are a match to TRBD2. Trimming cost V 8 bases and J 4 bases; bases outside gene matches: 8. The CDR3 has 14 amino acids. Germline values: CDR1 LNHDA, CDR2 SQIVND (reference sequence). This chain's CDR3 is CASSFQAGADTQYF. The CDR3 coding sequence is TGTGCCAGTTCCTTCCAAGCGGGGGCAGATACGCAGTATTTT.

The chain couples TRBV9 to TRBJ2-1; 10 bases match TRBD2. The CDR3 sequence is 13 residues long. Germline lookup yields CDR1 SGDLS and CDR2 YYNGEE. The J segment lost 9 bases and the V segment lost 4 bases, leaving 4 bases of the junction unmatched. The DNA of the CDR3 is TGTGCCAGCAGCCCCGGGACTAGCGTTGAGCAGTTCTTC. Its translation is CASSPGTSVEQFF.

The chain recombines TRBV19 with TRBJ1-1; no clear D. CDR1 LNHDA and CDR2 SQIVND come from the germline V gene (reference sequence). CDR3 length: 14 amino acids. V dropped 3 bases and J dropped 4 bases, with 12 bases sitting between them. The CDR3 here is CASSILDMGTEAFF. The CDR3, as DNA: TGTGCCAGTAGTATCCTCGACATGGGCACTGAAGCTTTCTTT.

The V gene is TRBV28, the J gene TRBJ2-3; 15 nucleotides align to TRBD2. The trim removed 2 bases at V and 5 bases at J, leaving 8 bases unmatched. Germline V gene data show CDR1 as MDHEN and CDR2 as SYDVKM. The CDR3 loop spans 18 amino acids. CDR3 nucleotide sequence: TGTGCCAGCAGTTTACGGACTAGCGGGGGGGCCGCGGAAGATACGCAGTATTTT. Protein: CASSLRTSGGAAEDTQYF.

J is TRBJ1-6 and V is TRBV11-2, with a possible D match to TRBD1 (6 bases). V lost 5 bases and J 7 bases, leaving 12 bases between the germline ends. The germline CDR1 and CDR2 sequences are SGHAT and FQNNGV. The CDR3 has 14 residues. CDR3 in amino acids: CASSHRDGNSPLHF. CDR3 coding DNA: TGTGCCAGCAGCCACAGGGACGGGAATTCACCCCTCCACTTT.